This TCR beta chain was sequenced in a study of radiation and T cells in renal cell carcinoma (dated by TCRdb to 2020 to 2022). Study-wide context: The samples were obtained from a clinical trial, where primary renal cell carcinomas were treated with 15 Gy stereotactic body radiation therapy and then removed by nephrectomy 4 weeks afterward. In total, approximately 51 samples, comprising 25 or so tumors and roughly 27 peripheral blood samples, were subjected to TCR beta sequencing. Across all 50 or so samples, under 4,500,000 unique CDR3 nucleotide sequences, encoding approximately 2.5 million unique CDR3 amino acid sequences, were identified.

Including the terminal cysteine and phenylalanine, the CDR3 comprises 12 residues. The retained sequence is limited to the CDR3, 36 bases, with the frame set at the first base. Based on the germline V gene (reference sequence), the CDR1 and CDR2 sequences are SEHNR and FQNEAQ. V is reduced by 5 bases and J by 8 bases, leaving a spacing of 12 bases between them. With regard to this clone: Its antigen remains undetermined. Nothing much larger sits one base from this clone, and base qualities are not available.

Overall study results and their limits: In blood, the top tumor clonotypes increased between baseline and 2 weeks post-radiation and then shrank by 4 weeks, which suggests that tumor-resident clones expanded only transiently. Because pretreatment tumor biopsies were not available, the study could not determine whether clonotypes were already present within the tumor at baseline. Changes in the blood repertoire were not tracked past 4 weeks after treatment. Because the trial had a single-armed design, the trial could not examine how radiation dose or scheduling affected the TCR repertoire.

TCR beta libraries were generated from genomic DNA with the immunoSEQ kit, following the manufacturer's recommendations. Library preparation used a first multiplex PCR with proprietary primers, then a second PCR adding unique barcodes, with bead cleanups after each round. Each sample batch included a kit-provided positive control reaction and a negative control reaction. The final libraries underwent checking on an Agilent 4200 TapeStation D1000 ScreenTape, volumetric pooling, and quantification by qPCR. Sequencing was performed on an Illumina NextSeq500 using a MidOutput 150-cycle cartridge, with 156 Read1 cycles, 15 Index1 cycles, and the kit custom primers. The pooled library was loaded at roughly 1 pM with an approximately 20% PhiX control spike-in. The study's processing was this. The vendor-processed data were analyzed in R, and a clonotype was defined as all T cells that share the same CDR3 nucleotide sequence. In the clone abundance analyses, frequencies in each sample were normalized to that sample's 10,000 most abundant clones. Public T cell clones, which averaged fewer than five per sample, were removed prior to analysis. Tumor-enriched clonotypes and baseline blood-enriched clonotypes were defined as those with an abundance difference of at least 32-fold between compartments. Clonotypes expanded or contracted between blood time points were identified with a beta-binomial differential abundance model. Similarity between tumor and blood repertoires was quantified using the Baroni-Urbani and Buser coefficient, and groups were compared with two-tailed Wilcoxon tests in R. Sourced from immuneACCESS, this table was stored by TCRdb with only in-frame sequences that have V and J called. A share of the clones is absent; for the studies checked, an unresolved V gene accounts for under half, and the remainder has no known explanation. V and J calls plus clone size are reproduced from that table; the DNA served to infer D and trimming. This sample has just over 150,000 clones in its table, and over 80% of those were observed once. The top ten constitute 10% to 15% of the sample.

What this sample's time point label stands for: blood 2 weeks post-SBRT. The sample's treatment or condition label is to be understood as: 15 Gy SBRT to primary tumor, nephrectomy 4 weeks later. To follow tumor-enriched clonotypes, peripheral blood was collected serially from radiation-treated patients at baseline and again at 2 weeks and 4 weeks after SBRT. Renal cell carcinoma with clear cell pathology was present in all patients. Genomic DNA for TCR sequencing was prepared using the QIAamp DNA Blood Mini Kit (Qiagen). The analyses included just those samples that passed every quality control check.

The sequenced sample was blood, obtained from a patient whose treatment included radiotherapy and nephrectomy. The chain was built from TRBV7-9 and TRBJ1-1; tentative D gene TRBD1, with 5 bases matching. This TCR was recovered from a woman between 50 and 59 years old with renal cell carcinoma. The bases are TGTGCCAGCAGCCGGGGGACGTCAGAAGCTTTCTTT. This codes for CASSRGTSEAFF.